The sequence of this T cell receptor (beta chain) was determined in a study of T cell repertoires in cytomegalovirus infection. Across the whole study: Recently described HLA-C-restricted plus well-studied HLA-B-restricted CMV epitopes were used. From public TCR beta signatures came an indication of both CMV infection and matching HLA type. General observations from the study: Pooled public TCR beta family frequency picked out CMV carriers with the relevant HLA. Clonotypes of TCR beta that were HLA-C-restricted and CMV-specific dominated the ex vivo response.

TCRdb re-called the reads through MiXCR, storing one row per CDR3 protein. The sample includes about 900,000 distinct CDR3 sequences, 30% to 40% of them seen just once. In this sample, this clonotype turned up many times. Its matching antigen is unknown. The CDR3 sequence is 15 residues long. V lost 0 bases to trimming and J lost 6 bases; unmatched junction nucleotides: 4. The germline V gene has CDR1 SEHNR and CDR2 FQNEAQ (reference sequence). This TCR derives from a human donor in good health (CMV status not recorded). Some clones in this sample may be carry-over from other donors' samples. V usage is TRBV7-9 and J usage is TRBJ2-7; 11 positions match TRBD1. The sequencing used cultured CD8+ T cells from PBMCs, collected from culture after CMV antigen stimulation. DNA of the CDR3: TGTGCCAGCAGCTTAGCTGGTGGGACAGGGGGCGAGCAGTACGTC. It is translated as CASSLAGGTGGEQYV.